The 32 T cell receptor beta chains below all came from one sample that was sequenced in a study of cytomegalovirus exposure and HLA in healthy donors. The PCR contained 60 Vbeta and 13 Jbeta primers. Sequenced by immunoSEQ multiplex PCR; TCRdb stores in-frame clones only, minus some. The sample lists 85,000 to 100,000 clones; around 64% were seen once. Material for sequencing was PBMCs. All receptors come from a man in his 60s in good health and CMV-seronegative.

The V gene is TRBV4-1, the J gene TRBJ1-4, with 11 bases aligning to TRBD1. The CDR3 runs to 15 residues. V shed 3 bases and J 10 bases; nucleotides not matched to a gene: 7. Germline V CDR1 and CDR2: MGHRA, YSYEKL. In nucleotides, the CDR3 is TGCGCCAGCAGCCAGATAGGACAGGGGGCCGGAAAACTGTTTTTT. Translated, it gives CASSQIGQGAGKLFF.

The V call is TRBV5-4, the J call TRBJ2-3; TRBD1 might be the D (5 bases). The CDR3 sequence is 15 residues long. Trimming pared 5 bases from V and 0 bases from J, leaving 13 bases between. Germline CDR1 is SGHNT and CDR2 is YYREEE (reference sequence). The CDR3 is CASRTDRTSTDTQYF. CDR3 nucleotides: TGTGCCAGCAGAACCGACAGAACTAGCACAGATACGCAGTATTTT.

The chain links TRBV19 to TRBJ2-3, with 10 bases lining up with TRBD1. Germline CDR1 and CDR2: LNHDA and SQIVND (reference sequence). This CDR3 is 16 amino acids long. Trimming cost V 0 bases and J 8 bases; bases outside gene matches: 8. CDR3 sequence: CASSIDRTGGIATQYF. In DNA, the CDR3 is TGTGCCAGTAGTATAGACCGGACAGGGGGAATAGCTACGCAGTATTTT.

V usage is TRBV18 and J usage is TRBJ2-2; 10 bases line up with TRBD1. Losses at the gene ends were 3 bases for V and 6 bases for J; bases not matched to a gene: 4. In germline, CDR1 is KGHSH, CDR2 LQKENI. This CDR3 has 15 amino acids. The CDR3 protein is CASSPQTGGSGELFF. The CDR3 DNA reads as TGTGCCAGCTCACCTCAGACAGGGGGCTCCGGGGAGCTGTTTTTT.

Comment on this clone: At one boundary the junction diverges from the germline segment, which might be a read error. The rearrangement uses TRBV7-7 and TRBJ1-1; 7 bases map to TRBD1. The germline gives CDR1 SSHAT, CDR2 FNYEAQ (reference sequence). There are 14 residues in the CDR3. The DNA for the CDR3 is TGTGCTAGCACCTGGGACAGCAGGAACACTGAAGCTTTCTTT. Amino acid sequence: CASTWDSRNTEAFF.

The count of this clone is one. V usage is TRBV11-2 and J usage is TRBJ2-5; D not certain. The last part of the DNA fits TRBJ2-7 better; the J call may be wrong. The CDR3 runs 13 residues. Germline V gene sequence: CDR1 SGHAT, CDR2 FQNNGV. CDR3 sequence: CASSLGHSYEQYF. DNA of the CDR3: TGTGCCAGCAGCTTAGGCCACAGCTACGAGCAGTACTTC.

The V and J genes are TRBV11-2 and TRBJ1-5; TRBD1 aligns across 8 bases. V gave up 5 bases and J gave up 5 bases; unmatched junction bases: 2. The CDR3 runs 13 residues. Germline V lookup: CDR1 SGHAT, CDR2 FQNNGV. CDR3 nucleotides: TGTGCCAGCAGCGCACAGGGGGATCAGCCCCAGCATTTT. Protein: CASSAQGDQPQHF.

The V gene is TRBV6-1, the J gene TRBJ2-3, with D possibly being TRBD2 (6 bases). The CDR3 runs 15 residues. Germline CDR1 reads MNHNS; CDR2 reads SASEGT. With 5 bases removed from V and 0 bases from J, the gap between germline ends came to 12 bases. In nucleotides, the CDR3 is TGTGCCAGCAGTAGATATAGCGGAAGCACAGATACGCAGTATTTT. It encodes CASSRYSGSTDTQYF.

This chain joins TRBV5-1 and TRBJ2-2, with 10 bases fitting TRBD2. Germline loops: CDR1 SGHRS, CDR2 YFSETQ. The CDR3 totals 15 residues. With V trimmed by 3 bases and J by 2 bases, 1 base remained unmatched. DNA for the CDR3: TGCGCCAGCAGCTCTAGCGGGGGTAACACCGGGGAGCTGTTTTTT. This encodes CASSSSGGNTGELFF.

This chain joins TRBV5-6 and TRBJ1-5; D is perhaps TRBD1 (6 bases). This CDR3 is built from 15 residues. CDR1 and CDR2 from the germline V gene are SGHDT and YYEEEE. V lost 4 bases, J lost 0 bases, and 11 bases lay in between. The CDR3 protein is CASSLRTVSNQPQHF. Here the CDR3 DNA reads TGTGCCAGCAGCCTCCGGACAGTTAGCAATCAGCCCCAGCATTTT.

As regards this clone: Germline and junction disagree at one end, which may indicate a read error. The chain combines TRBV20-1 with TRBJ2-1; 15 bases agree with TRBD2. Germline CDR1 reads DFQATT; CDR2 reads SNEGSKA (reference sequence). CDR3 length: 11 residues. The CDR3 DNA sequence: TGCAGTGGGTGGACTAGCGGGAGGGCCGTCTTC. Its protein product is CSGWTSGRAVF.

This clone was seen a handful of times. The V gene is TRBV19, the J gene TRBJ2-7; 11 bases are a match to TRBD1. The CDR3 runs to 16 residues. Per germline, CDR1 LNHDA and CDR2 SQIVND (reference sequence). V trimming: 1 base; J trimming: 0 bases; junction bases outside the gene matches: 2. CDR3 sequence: CASSIGGTGGSYEQYF. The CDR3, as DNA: TGTGCCAGTAGTATAGGAGGGACAGGGGGCTCCTACGAGCAGTACTTC.

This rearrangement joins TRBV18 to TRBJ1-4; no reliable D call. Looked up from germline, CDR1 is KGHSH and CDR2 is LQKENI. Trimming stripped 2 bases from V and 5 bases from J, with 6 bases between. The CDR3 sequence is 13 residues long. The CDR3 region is CASSPRENEKLFF. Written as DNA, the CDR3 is TGTGCCAGCTCACCAAGAGAAAATGAAAAACTGTTTTTT. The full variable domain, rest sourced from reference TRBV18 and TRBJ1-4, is NAGVMQNPRHLVRRRGQEARLRCSPMKGHSHVYWYRQLPEEGLKFMVYLQKENIIDESGMPKERFSAEFPKEGPSILRIQQVVRGDSAAYFCASSPRENEKLFFGSGTQLSVL.

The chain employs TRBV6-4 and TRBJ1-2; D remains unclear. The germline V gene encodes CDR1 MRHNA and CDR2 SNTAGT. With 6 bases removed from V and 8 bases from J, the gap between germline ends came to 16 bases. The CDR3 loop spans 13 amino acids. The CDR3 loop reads CASRPDTRLGYTF. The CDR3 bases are TGTGCCAGCAGACCCGACACACGTTTGGGCTACACCTTC.

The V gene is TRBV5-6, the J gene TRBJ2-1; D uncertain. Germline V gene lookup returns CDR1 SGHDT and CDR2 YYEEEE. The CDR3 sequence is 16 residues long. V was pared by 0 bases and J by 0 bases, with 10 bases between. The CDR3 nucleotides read TGTGCCAGCAGCTTGGTGGTTGTTAGCTCCTACAATGAGCAGTTCTTC. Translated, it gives CASSLVVVSSYNEQFF.

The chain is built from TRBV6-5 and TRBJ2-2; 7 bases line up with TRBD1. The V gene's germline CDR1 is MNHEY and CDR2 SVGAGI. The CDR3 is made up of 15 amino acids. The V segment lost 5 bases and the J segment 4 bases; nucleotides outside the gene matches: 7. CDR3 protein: CASSGVQGTTGELFF. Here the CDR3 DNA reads TGTGCCAGCAGTGGAGTACAGGGGACCACCGGGGAGCTGTTTTTT.

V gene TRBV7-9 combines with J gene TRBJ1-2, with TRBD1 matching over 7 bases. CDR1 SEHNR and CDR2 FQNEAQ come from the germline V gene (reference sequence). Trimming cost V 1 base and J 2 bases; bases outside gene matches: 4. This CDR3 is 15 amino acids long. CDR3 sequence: CASSLEAGGNYGYTF. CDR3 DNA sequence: TGTGCCAGCAGCTTAGAGGCAGGGGGAAACTATGGCTACACCTTC.

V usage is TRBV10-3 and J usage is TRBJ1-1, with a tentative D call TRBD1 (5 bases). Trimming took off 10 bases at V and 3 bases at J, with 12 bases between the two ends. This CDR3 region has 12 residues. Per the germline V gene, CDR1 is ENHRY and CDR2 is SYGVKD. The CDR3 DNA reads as TGTGCCACCAAGCGGGGGGACACTGAAGCTTTCTTT. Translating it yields CATKRGDTEAFF.

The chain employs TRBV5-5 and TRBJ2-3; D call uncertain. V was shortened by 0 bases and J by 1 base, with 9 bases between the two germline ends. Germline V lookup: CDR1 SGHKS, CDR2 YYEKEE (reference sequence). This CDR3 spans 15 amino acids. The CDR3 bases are TGTGCCAGCAGCTTGGCTATAGCCGGCACAGATACGCAGTATTTT. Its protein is CASSLAIAGTDTQYF.

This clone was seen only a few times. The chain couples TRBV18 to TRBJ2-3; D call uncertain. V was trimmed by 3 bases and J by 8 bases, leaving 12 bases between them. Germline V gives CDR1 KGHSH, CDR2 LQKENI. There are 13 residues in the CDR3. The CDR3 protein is CASSPEDVGTQYF. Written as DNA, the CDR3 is TGTGCCAGCTCACCCGAGGATGTGGGTACGCAGTATTTT.

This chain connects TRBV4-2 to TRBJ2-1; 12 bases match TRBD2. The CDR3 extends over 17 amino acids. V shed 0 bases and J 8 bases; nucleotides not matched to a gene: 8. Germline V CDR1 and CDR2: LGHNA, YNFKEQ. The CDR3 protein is CASSQDGLAGGPHEQFF. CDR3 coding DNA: TGTGCCAGCAGCCAAGATGGGCTAGCGGGGGGGCCTCATGAGCAGTTCTTC.

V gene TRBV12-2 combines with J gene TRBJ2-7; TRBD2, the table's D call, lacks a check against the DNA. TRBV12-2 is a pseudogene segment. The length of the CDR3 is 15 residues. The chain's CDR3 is CASRLAGRERHEQYF. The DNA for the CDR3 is TGTGCAAGTCGCTTAGCGGGGCGGGAGCGCCACGAGCAGTACTTC.

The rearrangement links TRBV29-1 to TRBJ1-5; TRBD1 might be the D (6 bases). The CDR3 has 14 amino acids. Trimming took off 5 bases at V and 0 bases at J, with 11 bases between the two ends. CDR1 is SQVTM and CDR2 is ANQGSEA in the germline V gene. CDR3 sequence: CSVRPDSSNQPQHF. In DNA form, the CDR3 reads TGCAGCGTTCGCCCGGACAGTAGCAATCAGCCCCAGCATTTT.

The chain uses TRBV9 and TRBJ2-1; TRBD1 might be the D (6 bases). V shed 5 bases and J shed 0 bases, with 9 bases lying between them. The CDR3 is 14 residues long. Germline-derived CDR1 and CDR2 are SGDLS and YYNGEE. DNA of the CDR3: TGTGCCAGCAGGAGGACAGACTCCTACAATGAGCAGTTCTTC. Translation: CASRRTDSYNEQFF.

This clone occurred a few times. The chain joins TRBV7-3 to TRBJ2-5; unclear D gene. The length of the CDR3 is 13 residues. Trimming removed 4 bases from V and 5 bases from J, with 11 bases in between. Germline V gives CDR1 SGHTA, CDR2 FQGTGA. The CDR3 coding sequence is TGTGCCAGCAGCTCGTTCCCGGGTGAGACCCAGTACTTC. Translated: CASSSFPGETQYF.

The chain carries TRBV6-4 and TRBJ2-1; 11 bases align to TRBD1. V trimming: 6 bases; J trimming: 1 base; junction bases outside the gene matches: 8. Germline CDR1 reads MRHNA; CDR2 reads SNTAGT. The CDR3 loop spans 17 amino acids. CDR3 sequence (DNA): TGTGCCAGCAGCCCTCGGACAGGGGGCAGGTCCTACAATGAGCAGTTCTTC. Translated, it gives CASSPRTGGRSYNEQFF.

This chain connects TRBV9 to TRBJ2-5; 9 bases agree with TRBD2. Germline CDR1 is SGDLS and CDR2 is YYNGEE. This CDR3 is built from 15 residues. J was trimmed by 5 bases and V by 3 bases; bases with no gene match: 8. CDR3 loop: CASSDGTSTRETQYF. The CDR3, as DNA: TGTGCCAGCAGCGACGGGACTAGCACACGGGAGACCCAGTACTTC.

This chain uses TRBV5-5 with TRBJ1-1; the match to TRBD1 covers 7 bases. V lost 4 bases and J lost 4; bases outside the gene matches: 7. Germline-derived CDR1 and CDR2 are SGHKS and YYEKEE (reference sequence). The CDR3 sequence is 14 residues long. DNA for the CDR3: TGTGCCAGCAGCGCCGACCCAGGGGGCACTGAAGCTTTCTTT. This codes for CASSADPGGTEAFF.

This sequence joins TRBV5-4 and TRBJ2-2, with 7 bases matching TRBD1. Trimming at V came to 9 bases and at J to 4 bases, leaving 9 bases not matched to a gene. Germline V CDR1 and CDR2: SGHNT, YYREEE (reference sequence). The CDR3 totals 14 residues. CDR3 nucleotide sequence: TGTGCCACCGTCCGGGACAGCCTCACCGGGGAGCTGTTTTTT. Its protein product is CATVRDSLTGELFF.

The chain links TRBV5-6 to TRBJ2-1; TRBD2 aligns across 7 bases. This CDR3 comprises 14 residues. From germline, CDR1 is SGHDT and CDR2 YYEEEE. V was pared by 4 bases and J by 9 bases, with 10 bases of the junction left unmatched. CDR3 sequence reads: CASSPNPSGSEQFF. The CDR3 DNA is TGTGCCAGCAGCCCAAATCCTAGCGGATCTGAGCAGTTCTTC.

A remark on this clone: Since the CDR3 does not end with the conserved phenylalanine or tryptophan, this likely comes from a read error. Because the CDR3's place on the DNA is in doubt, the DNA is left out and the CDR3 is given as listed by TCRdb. The CDR3 spells CASSRDRET. This rearrangement joins TRBV19 to TRBJ2-6; the table's TRBD1 call for D was not verified on the DNA. The CDR3 has 9 residues if both end residues are counted. The germline V gene has CDR1 LNHDA and CDR2 SQIVND (reference sequence).

The CDR3 is CASSDLTASYEQYF. CDR3 DNA: TGCGCCAGCAGCGACTTGACGGCTTCCTACGAGCAGTACTTC. The chain couples TRBV5-1 to TRBJ2-7, with no clear D. Trimming left V 4 bases short and J 1 base short, with 12 bases between. CDR1 and CDR2 from the germline V gene are SGHRS and YFSETQ. CDR3 length: 14 residues.